This passage covers 27 T cell receptor beta chains from one sample sequenced in a study of T cells in Graves' hyperthyroidism and ophthalmopathy. RNA transcripts were the template for amplifying TCR beta CDR3 regions. HTBI primers were used for first-round RT-PCR of the TCR CDR3. TCRdb passed the multiplex PCR reads through MiXCR, listing each CDR3 protein once. The sample shows hundreds of thousands of distinct CDR3 sequences, about 15% of them seen only once. Sequencing used blood. Source of these receptors: a woman under 40 with Graves' hyperthyroidism.

This clonotype was detected a few times. The chain is built from TRBV6-1 and TRBJ2-1; unclear D gene. Trimming took 2 bases from V and 2 from J, leaving 10 bases between them. Germline CDR1 is MNHNS and CDR2 is SASEGT. CDR3 size: 15 residues. Here the CDR3 DNA reads TGTGCCAGCAGTGAATCCTTGAAGGCCTACAATGAGCAGTTCTTC. Residues: CASSESLKAYNEQFF.

This clonotype has a count of ten or more. The chain employs TRBV11-3 and TRBJ2-1; D not certain. The CDR3 is 13 residues long. V lost 5 bases, J lost 8 bases, and 13 bases lay in between. Germline V CDR1 and CDR2: SGHNT, YENEEA. The CDR3 here is CASSPSVSYEQFF. The CDR3 DNA sequence: TGTGCCAGCAGCCCCAGCGTGAGTTATGAGCAGTTCTTC.

The genes are TRBV25-1 and TRBJ1-4, with 9 bases matching TRBD1. The CDR3 consists of 14 residues. Per the germline V gene, CDR1 is MGHDK and CDR2 is SYGVNS. The V gene end was trimmed by 3 bases and the J gene end by 4 bases; junction bases not matched to a gene: 0. The CDR3 DNA reads TGTGCCAGCAGTGAGGACAGGGGTAATGAAAAACTGTTTTTT. Translating gives CASSEDRGNEKLFF.

Worth noting for this clonotype: A much more abundant neighbour one base away suggests this may be a read error. Because it lacks the conserved phenylalanine or tryptophan at the end, this CDR3 is likely a read error. The chain carries TRBV28 and TRBJ2-5, with TRBD2 matching 7 bases. V trimming: 3 bases; J trimming: 5 bases; junction bases outside the gene matches: 9. Germline-derived CDR1 and CDR2 are MDHEN and SYDVKM. The CDR3 runs to 15 residues. CDR3 amino acids: CASSFGAGERETQYL. CDR3 nucleotides: TGTGCCAGCAGTTTCGGTGCGGGAGAGAGGGAGACCCAGTACCTC.

The gene calls are TRBV20-1 and TRBJ2-5; TRBD2 aligns across 14 bases. The CDR3 length is 19 residues. CDR1 DFQATT and CDR2 SNEGSKA come from the germline V gene (reference sequence). With 3 bases clipped from V and 7 bases from J, the junction kept 19 bases outside the gene matches. The CDR3 DNA follows: TGCAGTGCTAGGACGAGACTAGCGGGAGGGCCTGATCCCCGCGGGACCCAGTACTTC. The encoded protein is CSARTRLAGGPDPRGTQYF.

This clonotype has at least ten counts. V gene TRBV28 combines with J gene TRBJ2-5; D gene unclear. V was pared by 6 bases and J by 4 bases, with 15 bases between. This CDR3 is built from 14 residues. Germline V gene lookup returns CDR1 MDHEN and CDR2 SYDVKM. The CDR3 coding sequence is TGTGCCAGCAGCAACACCCGACTGGGAGAGACCCAGTACTTC. It is translated as CASSNTRLGETQYF.

The chain links TRBV10-3 to TRBJ1-5; D is unresolved. Germline-derived CDR1 and CDR2 are ENHRY and SYGVKD. This CDR3 is built from 13 residues. With 7 bases removed from V and 0 bases from J, the gap between germline ends came to 7 bases. CDR3 amino acids: CAIKDYSNQPQHF. The CDR3 DNA sequence: TGTGCCATCAAGGATTATAGCAATCAGCCCCAGCATTTT.

Only a few counts were recorded for this clonotype. V usage is TRBV9 and J usage is TRBJ2-3; 7 nucleotides agree with TRBD1. Losses at the gene ends were 4 bases for V and 2 bases for J; bases not matched to a gene: 4. Germline assignment: CDR1 SGDLS and CDR2 YYNGEE. This CDR3 has 14 amino acids. DNA for the CDR3: TGTGCCAGCAGCCAACAGGGGACCACAGATACGCAGTATTTT. It yields the protein CASSQQGTTDTQYF.

This clonotype turned up a few times. This chain uses TRBV6-1 with TRBJ2-5; 8 nucleotides match TRBD1. This CDR3 has 14 residues. Looked up from germline, CDR1 is MNHNS and CDR2 is SASEGT. V was clipped by 6 bases and J by 5 bases; unmatched bases: 8. CDR3 nucleotides: TGTGCCAGCAGATCGCCAGGGGGCCTGGAGACCCAGTACTTC. Its protein product is CASRSPGGLETQYF.

V gene TRBV9 combines with J gene TRBJ1-2; D unclear. This CDR3 comprises 17 residues. Per germline, CDR1 SGDLS and CDR2 YYNGEE. Trimming removed 0 bases at V and 0 bases at J, with 15 bases between. CDR3 residues: CASSVAREGKANYGYTF. The CDR3 coding sequence is TGTGCCAGCAGCGTAGCTCGGGAAGGAAAAGCTAACTATGGCTACACCTTC.

At least ten counts were recorded for this clonotype. V gene TRBV7-9 combines with J gene TRBJ2-7; D gene uncertain. V was cut by 5 bases and J by 7 bases, with 12 bases left in between. Per germline, CDR1 SEHNR and CDR2 FQNEAQ (reference sequence). The CDR3 covers 12 residues. The chain's CDR3 is CASSQGVGEQYF. In DNA, the CDR3 is TGTGCCAGCAGCCAAGGTGTAGGGGAGCAGTACTTC.

CDR3 DNA: TGCAGTGCTAGAGATCGGGGGACAGGGGCCTCTGGAAACACCATATATTTT. Encoded protein: CSARDRGTGASGNTIYF. The chain joins TRBV20-1 to TRBJ1-3, with TRBD1 matching over 10 bases. The CDR3 totals 17 residues. Germline V gene lookup returns CDR1 DFQATT and CDR2 SNEGSKA (reference sequence). J gave up 0 bases and V 0 bases, and 5 bases lay outside the gene matches.

There are many counts of this clonotype. V gene TRBV20-1 combines with J gene TRBJ2-7; D may be TRBD2 (6 bases). This CDR3 contains 15 residues. V was shortened by 0 bases and J by 0 bases, with 12 bases between the two germline ends. CDR1 and CDR2 from the germline V gene are DFQATT and SNEGSKA (reference sequence). For the CDR3, the DNA is TGCAGTGCTAGAGAGCATAGCGGTAGCTCCTACGAGCAGTACTTC. Translated: CSAREHSGSSYEQYF.

The chain carries TRBV3-1 and TRBJ1-2; no definite D call. Trimming stripped 1 base from V and 4 bases from J, with 13 bases between. This CDR3 is built from 15 residues. From germline, CDR1 is LGHDT and CDR2 YNNKEL (reference sequence). The CDR3 region is CASSQGSLVFYGYTF. As DNA, the CDR3 is TGTGCCAGCAGCCAAGGCTCTCTGGTCTTCTATGGCTACACCTTC.

This clonotype was detected many times. The chain links TRBV2 to TRBJ2-7; TRBD1 matches at 8 bases. CDR1 and CDR2 (germline): SNHLY, FYNNEI. The CDR3 is 14 amino acids. J gave up 1 base and V 3 bases, and 2 bases lay outside the gene matches. CDR3 in amino acids: CASSEDRVSYEQYF. The CDR3 bases are TGTGCCAGCAGTGAGGACAGGGTTTCCTACGAGCAGTACTTC.

This chain uses TRBV24-1 with TRBJ2-1; 9 bases are a match to TRBD1. CDR1 is KGHDR and CDR2 is SFDVKD in the germline V gene. The CDR3 has 15 amino acids. V shed 4 bases, J shed 6 bases, and the junction held 6 bases outside the gene matches. DNA for the CDR3: TGTGCCACCAGTGACGACAGGGGGGGCTCCAATGAGCAGTTCTTC. Translated: CATSDDRGGSNEQFF.

The sample holds a few counts of this clonotype. V is TRBV11-2 and J is TRBJ2-2, with 7 bases lining up with TRBD1. This CDR3 is built from 16 residues. The V gene end was trimmed by 7 bases and the J gene end by 2 bases; junction bases not matched to a gene: 10. In germline, CDR1 is SGHAT, CDR2 FQNNGV. The CDR3 spells CASKGERQGNTGELFF. CDR3 DNA sequence: TGTGCCAGCAAGGGGGAGCGACAGGGTAACACCGGGGAGCTGTTTTTT.

The chain couples TRBV6-4 to TRBJ2-2; D is possibly TRBD1 or TRBD2 (5 bases each). Trimming removed 8 bases at V and 9 bases at J, with 16 bases between. This CDR3 spans 13 amino acids. Germline assignment: CDR1 MRHNA and CDR2 SNTAGT. The chain's CDR3 is CASGQRRGWELFF. In DNA form, the CDR3 reads TGTGCCAGCGGCCAACGACGGGGCTGGGAGCTGTTTTTT.

J is TRBJ2-7 and V is TRBV29-1; 10 bases agree with TRBD1. Trimming cost V 3 bases and J 6 bases; bases outside gene matches: 8. In germline, CDR1 is SQVTM, CDR2 ANQGSEA. The CDR3 is 14 amino acids. The CDR3 DNA reads TGCAGCGTTGATCTTGGGACAGGGGCGTTCGAGCAGTACTTC. This translates into CSVDLGTGAFEQYF.

This clonotype was seen at least ten times. This chain uses TRBV2 with TRBJ1-1, with a weak D call TRBD1 (6 bases). Trimming left V 7 bases short and J 5 bases short, with 11 bases between. CDR3 length: 12 residues. Germline V gene lookup returns CDR1 SNHLY and CDR2 FYNNEI. The CDR3 protein is CASKGVKTEAFF. The CDR3 DNA reads TGTGCCAGCAAGGGGGTTAAGACTGAAGCTTTCTTT.

The chain is built from TRBV4-2 and TRBJ2-5, with 12 bases matching TRBD2. Germline CDR1 LGHNA, CDR2 YNFKEQ. The trim removed 3 bases at V and 0 bases at J, leaving 8 bases unmatched. The CDR3 length is 18 residues. CDR3 DNA: TGTGCCAGCAGCCACGGCCTTGGGACTAGCGGGTACCAAGAGACCCAGTACTTC. This codes for CASSHGLGTSGYQETQYF.

At least ten counts were recorded for this clonotype. The genes are TRBV7-9 and TRBJ2-2, with 8 bases fitting TRBD1. The trim removed 5 bases at V and 7 bases at J, leaving 21 bases unmatched. Germline CDR1 and CDR2: SEHNR and FQNEAQ (reference sequence). The CDR3 runs 19 residues. Here the CDR3 reads CASSLRRGQAMSVNGELFF. The CDR3 region has the DNA TGTGCCAGCAGCCTGCGCCGGGGACAGGCCATGAGTGTTAACGGGGAGCTGTTTTTT.

CDR3 protein: CASSPSGGNNEQFF. Written as DNA, the CDR3 is TGTGCCAGCAGCCCCAGTGGGGGGAACAATGAGCAGTTCTTC. This chain connects TRBV7-3 to TRBJ2-1, with a possible D match to TRBD2 (6 bases). Per germline, CDR1 SGHTA and CDR2 FQGTGA. Trimming removed 5 bases from V and 5 bases from J, with 13 bases in between. The CDR3 is 14 amino acids.

This chain joins TRBV6-1 and TRBJ2-3, with D perhaps TRBD1 (5 bases). The CDR3 totals 13 residues. CDR1 MNHNS and CDR2 SASEGT come from the germline V gene. Trimming removed 6 bases at V and 4 bases at J, with 11 bases between. CDR3 in amino acids: CASSMQGADTQYF. In DNA form, the CDR3 reads TGTGCCAGCAGCATGCAGGGTGCAGATACGCAGTATTTT.

In this sample, this clonotype turned up a few times. The J gene is TRBJ2-2, the V gene TRBV20-1, with 7 bases identical to TRBD1. Per the germline V gene, CDR1 is DFQATT and CDR2 is SNEGSKA (reference sequence). V dropped 1 base and J dropped 5; count of bases not matched to a gene: 4. The CDR3 runs to 14 residues. The CDR3 here is CSARVDRATGELFF. The CDR3 bases are TGCAGTGCTAGAGTTGACAGGGCTACCGGGGAGCTGTTTTTT.

This clonotype was detected only a few times. The chain recombines TRBV6-1 with TRBJ1-5, with 9 positions matching TRBD1. V shed 8 bases, J shed 7 bases, and the junction held 12 bases outside the gene matches. Germline V lookup: CDR1 MNHNS, CDR2 SASEGT. The CDR3 loop spans 15 amino acids. For the CDR3, the DNA is TGTGCCAGCGGTTTTAATGGACAGGGGCACCAGCCCCAGCATTTT. Its protein product is CASGFNGQGHQPQHF.

There are many counts of this clonotype. V usage is TRBV6-1 and J usage is TRBJ2-5, with D perhaps assigned TRBD1 or TRBD2 (5 bases each). The CDR3 spans 14 residues. CDR1 and CDR2 from the germline V gene are MNHNS and SASEGT. The ends were cut back, 5 bases at V and 5 bases at J, with 15 bases in the middle. The CDR3 region has the DNA TGTGCCAGCAGTTTTTCGGGACGGAGGGAGACCCAGTACTTC. Amino acid sequence: CASSFSGRRETQYF.